This T cell receptor beta chain came from a study of blood T cell repertoires in COVID-19. Authors' processing steps: Amplification of reference gene primers provided the estimated nucleated cell counts. The assay was immunoSEQ multiplex PCR, and TCRdb's table has in-frame clones only and misses some. V, J and clone size reflect that table, while D and trimming were determined from the DNA. The sample has about 160,000 clones, more than 70% seen once; the top ten hold 3.6%. The V gene's germline CDR1 is MNHEY and CDR2 SMNVEV (reference sequence). The CDR3 runs to 14 residues. V lost 3 bases to trimming and J lost 6 bases, with 14 bases between them.

Sequenced: PBMCs or T cells enriched from blood (not recorded which). This TCR was recovered from a woman aged 45-59 years in a cohort exposed to, infected with or recovered from COVID-19 (not recorded which). The chain links TRBV27 to TRBJ1-2; a possible D gene is TRBD1 (5 bases). DNA for the CDR3: TGTGCCAGCAGTTTGGGAAGGGGTCTAAATGGCTACACCTTC. Its protein is CASSLGRGLNGYTF.